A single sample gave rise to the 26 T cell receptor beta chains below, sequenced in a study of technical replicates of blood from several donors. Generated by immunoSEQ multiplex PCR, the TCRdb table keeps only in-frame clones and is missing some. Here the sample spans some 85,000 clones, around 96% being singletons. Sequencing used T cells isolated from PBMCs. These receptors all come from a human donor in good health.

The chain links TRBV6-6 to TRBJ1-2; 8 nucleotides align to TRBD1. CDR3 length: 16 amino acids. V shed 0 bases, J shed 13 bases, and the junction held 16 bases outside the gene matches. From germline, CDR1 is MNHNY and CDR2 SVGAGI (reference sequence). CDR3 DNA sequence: TGTGCCAGCAGTTACTCGAGGGGGACAGGACCCTATGGGGGCACCTTC. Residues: CASSYSRGTGPYGGTF.

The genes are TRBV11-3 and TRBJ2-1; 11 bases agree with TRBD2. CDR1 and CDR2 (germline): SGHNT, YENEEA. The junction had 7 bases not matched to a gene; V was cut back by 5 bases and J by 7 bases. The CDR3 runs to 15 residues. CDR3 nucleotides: TGTGCCAGCAGCCGCCTAGCGGGAGGATCTAATGAGCAGTTCTTC. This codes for CASSRLAGGSNEQFF. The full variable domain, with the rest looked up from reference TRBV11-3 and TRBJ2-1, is EAGVVQSPRYKIIEKKQPVAFWCNPISGHNTLYWYLQNLGQGPELLIRYENEEAVDDSQLPKDRFSAERLKGVDSTLKIQPAELGDSAVYLCASSRLAGGSNEQFFGPGTRLTVL.

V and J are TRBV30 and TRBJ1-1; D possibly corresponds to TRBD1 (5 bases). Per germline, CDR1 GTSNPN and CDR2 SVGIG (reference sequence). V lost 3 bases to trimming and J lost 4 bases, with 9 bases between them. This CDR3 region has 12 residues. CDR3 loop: CAWRRGGTEAFF. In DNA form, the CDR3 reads TGTGCCTGGAGACGGGGGGGCACTGAAGCTTTCTTT.

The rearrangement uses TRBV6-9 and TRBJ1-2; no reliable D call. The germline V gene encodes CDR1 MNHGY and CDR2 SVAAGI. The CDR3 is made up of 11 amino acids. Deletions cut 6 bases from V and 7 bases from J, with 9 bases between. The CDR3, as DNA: TGTGCCAGCAGCCAAGGGAGTGGCTACACCTTC. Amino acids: CASSQGSGYTF.

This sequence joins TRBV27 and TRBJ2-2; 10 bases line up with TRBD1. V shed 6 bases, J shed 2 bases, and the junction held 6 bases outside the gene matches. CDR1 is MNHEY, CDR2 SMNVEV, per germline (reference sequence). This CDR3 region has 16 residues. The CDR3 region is CASSRGTGANTGELFF. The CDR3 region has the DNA TGTGCCAGCAGCCGGGGGACAGGGGCCAACACCGGGGAGCTGTTTTTT.

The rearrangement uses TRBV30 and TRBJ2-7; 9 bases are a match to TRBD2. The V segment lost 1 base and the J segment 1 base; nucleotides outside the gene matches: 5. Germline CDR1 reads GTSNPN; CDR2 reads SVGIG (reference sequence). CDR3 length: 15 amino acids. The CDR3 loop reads CAWSGGSGRSYEQYF. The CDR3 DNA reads TGTGCCTGGAGTGGGGGTAGCGGGAGATCCTACGAGCAGTACTTC.

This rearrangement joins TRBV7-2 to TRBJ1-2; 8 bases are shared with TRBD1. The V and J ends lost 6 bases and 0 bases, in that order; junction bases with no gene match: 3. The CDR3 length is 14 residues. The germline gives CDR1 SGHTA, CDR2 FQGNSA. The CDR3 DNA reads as TGTGCCAGCAGTCGGACAGGGACTAACTATGGCTACACCTTC. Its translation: CASSRTGTNYGYTF.

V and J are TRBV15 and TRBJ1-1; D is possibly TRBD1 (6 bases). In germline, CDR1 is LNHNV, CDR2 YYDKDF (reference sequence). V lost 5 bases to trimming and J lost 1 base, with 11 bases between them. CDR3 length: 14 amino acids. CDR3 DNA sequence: TGTGCCACCAGCTCGCCGACAGGGAACACTGAAGCTTTCTTT. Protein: CATSSPTGNTEAFF.

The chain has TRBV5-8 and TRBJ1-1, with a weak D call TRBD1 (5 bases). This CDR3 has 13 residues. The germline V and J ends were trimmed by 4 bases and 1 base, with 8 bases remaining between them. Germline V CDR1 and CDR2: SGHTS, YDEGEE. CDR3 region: CASSTTANTEAFF. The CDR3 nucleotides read TGTGCCAGCAGCACGACAGCGAACACTGAAGCTTTCTTT.

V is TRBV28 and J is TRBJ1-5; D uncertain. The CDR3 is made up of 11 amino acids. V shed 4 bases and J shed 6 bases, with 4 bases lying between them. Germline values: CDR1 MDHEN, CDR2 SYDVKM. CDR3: CASSSGQPQHF. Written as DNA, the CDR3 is TGTGCCAGCAGTTCGGGTCAGCCCCAGCATTTT.

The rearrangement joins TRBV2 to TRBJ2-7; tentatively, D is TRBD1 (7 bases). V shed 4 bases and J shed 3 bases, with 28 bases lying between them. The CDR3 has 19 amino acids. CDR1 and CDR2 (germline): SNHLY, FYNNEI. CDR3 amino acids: CASSVASTGARRGVYEQYF. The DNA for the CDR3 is TGTGCCAGCAGTGTAGCCTCTACAGGGGCTCGGCGGGGAGTCTACGAGCAGTACTTC.

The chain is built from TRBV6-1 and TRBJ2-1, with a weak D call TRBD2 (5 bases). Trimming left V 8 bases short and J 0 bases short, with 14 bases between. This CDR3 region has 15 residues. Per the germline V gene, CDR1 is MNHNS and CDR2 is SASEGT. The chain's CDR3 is CASQVATTSYNEQFF. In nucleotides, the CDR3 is TGTGCCAGCCAGGTAGCGACTACCTCCTACAATGAGCAGTTCTTC.

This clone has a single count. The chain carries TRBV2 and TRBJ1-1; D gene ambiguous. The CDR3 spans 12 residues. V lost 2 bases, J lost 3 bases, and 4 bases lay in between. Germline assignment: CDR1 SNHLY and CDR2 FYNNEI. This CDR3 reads CASSEIYTEAFF. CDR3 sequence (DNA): TGTGCCAGCAGTGAAATATACACTGAAGCTTTCTTT.

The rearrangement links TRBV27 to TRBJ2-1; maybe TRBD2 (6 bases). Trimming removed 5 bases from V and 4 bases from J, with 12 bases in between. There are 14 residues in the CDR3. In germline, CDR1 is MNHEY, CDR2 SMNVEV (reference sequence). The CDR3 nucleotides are TGTGCCAGCAGTCGGACTATGGGATACAATGAGCAGTTCTTC. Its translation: CASSRTMGYNEQFF.

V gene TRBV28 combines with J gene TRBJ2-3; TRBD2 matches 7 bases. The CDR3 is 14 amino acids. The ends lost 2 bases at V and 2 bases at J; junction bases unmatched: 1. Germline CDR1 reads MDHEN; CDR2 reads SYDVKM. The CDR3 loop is CASSLAGVTDTQYF. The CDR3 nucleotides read TGTGCCAGCAGTTTAGCGGGAGTCACAGATACGCAGTATTTT.

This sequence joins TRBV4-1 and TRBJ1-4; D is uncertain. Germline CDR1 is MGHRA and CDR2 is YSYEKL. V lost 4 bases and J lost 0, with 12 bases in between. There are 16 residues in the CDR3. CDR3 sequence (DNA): TGCGCCAGCAGCCTAGACACTAGATCAACTAATGAAAAACTGTTTTTT. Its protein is CASSLDTRSTNEKLFF.

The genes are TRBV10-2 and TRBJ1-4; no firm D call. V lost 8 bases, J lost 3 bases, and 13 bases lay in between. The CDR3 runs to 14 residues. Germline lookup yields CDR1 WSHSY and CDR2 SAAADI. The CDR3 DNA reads TGCGCCAGCGGGGAGGTTGGTGCTAATGAAAAACTGTTTTTT. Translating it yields CASGEVGANEKLFF.

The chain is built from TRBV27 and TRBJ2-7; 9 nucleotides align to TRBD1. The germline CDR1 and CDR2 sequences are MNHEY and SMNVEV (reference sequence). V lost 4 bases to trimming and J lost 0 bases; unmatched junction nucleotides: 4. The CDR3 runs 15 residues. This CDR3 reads CASSSGTGLSYEQYF. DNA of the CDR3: TGTGCCAGCAGTTCCGGGACAGGGCTCTCCTACGAGCAGTACTTC.

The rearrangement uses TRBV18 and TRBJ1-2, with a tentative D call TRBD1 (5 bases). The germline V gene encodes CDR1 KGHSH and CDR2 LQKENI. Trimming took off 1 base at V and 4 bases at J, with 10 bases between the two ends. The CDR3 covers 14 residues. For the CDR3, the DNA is TGTGCCAGCTCACCACGGGGGGAGATCTATGGCTACACCTTC. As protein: CASSPRGEIYGYTF. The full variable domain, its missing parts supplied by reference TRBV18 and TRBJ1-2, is NAGVMQNPRHLVRRRGQEARLRCSPMKGHSHVYWYRQLPEEGLKFMVYLQKENIIDESGMPKERFSAEFPKEGPSILRIQQVVRGDSAAYFCASSPRGEIYGYTFGSGTRLTVV.

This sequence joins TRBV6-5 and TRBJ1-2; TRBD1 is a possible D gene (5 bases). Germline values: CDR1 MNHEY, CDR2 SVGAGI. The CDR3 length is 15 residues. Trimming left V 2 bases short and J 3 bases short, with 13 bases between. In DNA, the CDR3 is TGTGCCAGCAGTTACCTTCAGGGAGGGGACTATGGCTACACCTTC. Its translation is CASSYLQGGDYGYTF.

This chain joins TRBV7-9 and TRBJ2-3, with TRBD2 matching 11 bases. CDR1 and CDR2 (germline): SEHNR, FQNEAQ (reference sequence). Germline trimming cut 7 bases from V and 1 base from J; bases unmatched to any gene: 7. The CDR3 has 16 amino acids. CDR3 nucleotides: TGTGCCAGCACCACTAGCGGGAGAGGGGGCACAGATACGCAGTATTTT. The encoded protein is CASTTSGRGGTDTQYF.

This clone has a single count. The CDR3 loop is CASSLGGINEQFF. The CDR3 bases are TGTGCCAGCAGTTTAGGAGGGATCAATGAGCAGTTCTTC. The chain uses TRBV27 and TRBJ2-1; possible D gene TRBD2, 6 bases. Germline-derived CDR1 and CDR2 are MNHEY and SMNVEV (reference sequence). This CDR3 is 13 amino acids long. Deletions cut 2 bases from V and 6 bases from J, with 8 bases between.

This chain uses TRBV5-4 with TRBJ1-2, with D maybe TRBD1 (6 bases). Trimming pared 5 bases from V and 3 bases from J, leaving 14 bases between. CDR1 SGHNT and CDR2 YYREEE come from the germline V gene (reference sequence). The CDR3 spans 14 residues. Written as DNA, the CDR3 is TGTGCCAGCAGGTACACGGGGGGCGACTATGGCTACACCTTC. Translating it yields CASRYTGGDYGYTF. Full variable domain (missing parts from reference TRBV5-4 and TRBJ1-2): ETGVTQSPTHLIKTRGQQVTLRCSSQSGHNTVSWYQQALGQGPQFIFQYYREEENGRGNFPPRFSGLQFPNYSSELNVNALELDDSALYLCASRYTGGDYGYTFGSGTRLTVV.

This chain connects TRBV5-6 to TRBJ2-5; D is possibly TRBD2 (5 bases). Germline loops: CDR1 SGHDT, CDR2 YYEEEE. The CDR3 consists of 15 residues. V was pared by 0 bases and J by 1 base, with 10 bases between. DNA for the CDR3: TGTGCCAGCAGCTTGGCCGGGGTAACCCAAGAGACCCAGTACTTC. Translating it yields CASSLAGVTQETQYF.

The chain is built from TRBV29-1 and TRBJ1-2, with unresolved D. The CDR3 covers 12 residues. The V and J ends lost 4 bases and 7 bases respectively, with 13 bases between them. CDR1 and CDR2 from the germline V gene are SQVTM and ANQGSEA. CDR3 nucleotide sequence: TGCAGCGTTGCGAGAAACGAACCTGGCTACACCTTC. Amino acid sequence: CSVARNEPGYTF.

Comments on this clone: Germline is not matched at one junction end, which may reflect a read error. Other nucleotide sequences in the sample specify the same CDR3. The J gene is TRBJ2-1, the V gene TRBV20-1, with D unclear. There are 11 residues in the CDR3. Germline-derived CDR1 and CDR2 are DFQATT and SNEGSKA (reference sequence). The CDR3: CSASNPNEQFF. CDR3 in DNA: TGTAGTGCTAGTAATCCCAATGAGCAGTTCTTC.